These 22 T cell receptor beta chains came from one sample sequenced in a study of T cells in Graves' hyperthyroidism and ophthalmopathy. Template material for amplifying TCR beta CDR3 regions consisted of RNA transcripts. The HTBI set primed first-round TCR CDR3 RT-PCR. Using its own MiXCR run on the multiplex PCR reads, TCRdb lists one record per CDR3 protein. The table includes roughly 500,000 distinct CDR3 sequences, approximately 15% detected once. Sequencing was carried out using blood. The source of these receptors is a woman younger than 45 with Graves' hyperthyroidism that later progressed to Graves' ophthalmopathy.

The V call is TRBV25-1, the J call TRBJ1-1; D gene unclear. The ends were cut back, 1 base at V and 10 bases at J, with 13 bases in the middle. The length of the CDR3 is 13 residues. Germline V gene sequence: CDR1 MGHDK, CDR2 SYGVNS. The CDR3 coding sequence is TGTGCCAGCAGTGAATTCCCCTCCTCGGCAGCTTTCTTT. Encoded protein: CASSEFPSSAAFF.

At least ten counts were recorded for this clonotype. The chain uses TRBV3-1 and TRBJ2-5, with D possibly TRBD2 on 5 matching bases. Trimming removed 2 bases from V and 4 bases from J, with 8 bases in between. Germline CDR1 LGHDT, CDR2 YNNKEL (reference sequence). There are 13 residues in the CDR3. CDR3 bases: TGTGCCAGCAGCCAAAACCTAGCAGAGACCCAGTACTTC. Amino acid sequence: CASSQNLAETQYF.

J is TRBJ1-1 and V is TRBV24-1; D gene unclear. This CDR3 spans 13 amino acids. CDR1 and CDR2 from the germline V gene are KGHDR and SFDVKD. Trimming cost V 4 bases and J 11 bases, with 16 bases left between them. CDR3 loop: CATSDFKGSGAFF. The DNA of the CDR3 is TGTGCCACCAGTGACTTTAAGGGAAGCGGGGCTTTCTTT.

The table lists this clonotype with many counts. CDR3: CASSLDRVGTEAFF. The CDR3 bases are TGTGCCAGCAGCCTCGACAGGGTGGGCACTGAAGCTTTCTTT. The genes are TRBV6-1 and TRBJ1-1; TRBD1 agrees at 7 bases. The CDR3 is 14 residues long. CDR1 and CDR2 (germline): MNHNS, SASEGT. V dropped 6 bases and J dropped 4; count of bases not matched to a gene: 8.

In this sample, this clonotype turned up many times. V and J are TRBV20-1 and TRBJ1-2; D is possibly TRBD1 (5 bases). Per the germline V gene, CDR1 is DFQATT and CDR2 is SNEGSKA (reference sequence). The V and J ends lost 6 bases and 8 bases respectively, with 19 bases between them. The CDR3 is 13 amino acids. This CDR3 is CSARGLTAGGYTF. The CDR3 nucleotides are TGCAGTGCCCGGGGACTTACCGCAGGGGGCTACACCTTC.

This clonotype was counted many times. The chain has TRBV2 and TRBJ1-1; D is unclear. Trimming pared 7 bases from V and 7 bases from J, leaving 7 bases between. CDR1 and CDR2 (germline): SNHLY, FYNNEI. There are 10 residues in the CDR3. CDR3 in amino acids: CASMVIEAFF. CDR3 nucleotide sequence: TGTGCCAGCATGGTTATTGAAGCTTTCTTT.

Many counts were recorded for this clonotype. The chain links TRBV25-1 to TRBJ1-2; D perhaps matches TRBD1 (6 bases). Germline assignment: CDR1 MGHDK and CDR2 SYGVNS. V was clipped by 1 base and J by 4 bases, with 10 bases between them. The CDR3 totals 14 residues. CDR3 DNA sequence: TGTGCCAGCAGTGAATTAGGACAGCTCTATGGCTACACCTTC. This encodes CASSELGQLYGYTF.

This clonotype was seen at least ten times. J is TRBJ1-3 and V is TRBV28; TRBD1 aligns across 7 bases. The CDR3 loop spans 16 amino acids. V was clipped by 4 bases and J by 4 bases; unmatched bases: 10. Looked up from germline, CDR1 is MDHEN and CDR2 is SYDVKM. CDR3: CASSSTGVFYGNTIYF. The CDR3 bases are TGTGCCAGCAGTTCCACAGGGGTATTTTACGGAAACACCATATATTTT.

This clonotype was observed a single time. Being one base from a much bigger clone, this may be a read error. V usage is TRBV7-8 and J usage is TRBJ2-2; D is possibly TRBD1 or TRBD2 (5 bases each). The CDR3 extends over 15 amino acids. Germline V gives CDR1 SGHVS, CDR2 FQNEAQ. The CDR3 DNA is TGTGCCAGCAGCTTACCGGGGTCCGGGACCGTGGAGCTGTTTTTT. This gives the protein CASSLPGSGTVELFF.

The rearrangement joins TRBV5-5 to TRBJ1-2; TRBD1 matches at 7 bases. The CDR3 has 13 residues. The V segment lost 4 bases and the J segment 6 bases; nucleotides outside the gene matches: 6. CDR1 SGHKS and CDR2 YYEKEE come from the germline V gene (reference sequence). CDR3 region: CASSPTGQDGYTF. The CDR3 DNA reads TGTGCCAGCAGCCCGACAGGGCAGGATGGCTACACCTTC.

This clonotype was seen ten or more times. The rearrangement uses TRBV3-1 and TRBJ2-2; D is ambiguous. The CDR3 has 13 residues. V dropped 1 base and J dropped 6 bases, with 6 bases sitting between them. Germline V CDR1 and CDR2: LGHDT, YNNKEL (reference sequence). The CDR3 sequence: CASSQVGSGELFF. In DNA, the CDR3 is TGTGCCAGCAGCCAAGTCGGGTCCGGGGAGCTGTTTTTT. Combining the CDR3 with reference TRBV3-1 and TRBJ2-2 gives the whole variable domain DTAVSQTPKYLVTQMGNDKSIKCEQNLGHDTMYWYKQDSKKFLKIMFSYNNKELIINETVPNRFSPKSPDKAHLNLHINSLELGDSAVYFCASSQVGSGELFFGEGSRLTVL.

This clonotype was observed many times. V gene TRBV28 combines with J gene TRBJ2-1; 9 bases fit TRBD2. This CDR3 is 14 amino acids long. Germline V gives CDR1 MDHEN, CDR2 SYDVKM. V dropped 7 bases and J dropped 7; count of bases not matched to a gene: 8. In DNA form, the CDR3 reads TGTGCCAGCAAGGCGGGAGGGTTCACAAATGAGCAGTTCTTC. Translation gives CASKAGGFTNEQFF.

This clonotype has at least ten counts. The V call is TRBV7-9, the J call TRBJ1-2; 7 bases are a match to TRBD1. This CDR3 has 14 residues. Germline V gives CDR1 SEHNR, CDR2 FQNEAQ (reference sequence). Trimming took 5 bases from V and 0 from J; bases not matched to a gene: 3. The CDR3 loop reads CASSVQGPNYGYTF. The CDR3 coding sequence is TGTGCCAGCAGCGTACAGGGGCCTAACTATGGCTACACCTTC.

There are many counts of this clonotype. V gene TRBV7-9 combines with J gene TRBJ2-1, with 11 bases aligning to TRBD1. V shed 11 bases, J shed 0 bases, and the junction held 15 bases outside the gene matches. Looked up from germline, CDR1 is SEHNR and CDR2 is FQNEAQ (reference sequence). The CDR3 extends over 18 amino acids. The CDR3 coding sequence is TGTGCCGTCTCGGACAGGGGGCTAGAGAGTCTCTCCTACAATGAGCAGTTCTTC. Translation gives CAVSDRGLESLSYNEQFF.

As concerns this clonotype: A much more abundant neighbour one base away suggests this may be a read error. CDR3 residues: CARKETANQPQHF. The CDR3 coding sequence is TGTGCCCGCAAGGAGACAGCAAATCAGCCCCAGCATTTT. This sequence joins TRBV6-1 and TRBJ1-5; a possible D gene is TRBD1 (5 bases). The ends were cut back, 11 bases at V and 4 bases at J, with 15 bases in the middle. The length of the CDR3 is 13 residues. Germline V gene sequence: CDR1 MNHNS, CDR2 SASEGT.

In regard to this clonotype: Just one base apart from a much larger clone, this may be a read error. The chain employs TRBV28 and TRBJ1-2, with 9 bases matching TRBD1. The trim removed 7 bases at V and 6 bases at J, leaving 9 bases unmatched. Germline lookup yields CDR1 MDHEN and CDR2 SYDVKM. This CDR3 is 14 amino acids long. The DNA of the CDR3 is TGTGCCAGCAATCCCGGACAGGGGATGAATGGCTACACCTTC. This codes for CASNPGQGMNGYTF.

Notes on this clonotype: Mismatch with germline at one junction end may stem from a read error. The chain joins TRBV19 to TRBJ2-2, with D tentatively TRBD2 (6 bases). The V gene's germline CDR1 is LNHDA and CDR2 SQIVND (reference sequence). There are 14 residues in the CDR3. CDR3 sequence (DNA): TGTGCCAGTAAGGTCGGGGGTGGCACCGAGGAGCTGTTTTTT. Protein sequence: CASKVGGGTEELFF.

The chain combines TRBV29-1 with TRBJ2-7; TRBD1 matches at 9 bases. Looked up from germline, CDR1 is SQVTM and CDR2 is ANQGSEA. V lost 4 bases and J lost 2; bases outside the gene matches: 9. This CDR3 has 15 amino acids. As DNA, the CDR3 is TGCAGCGTTGTGTACGGACAGGGGCCCACCTACGAGCAGTACTTC. Protein: CSVVYGQGPTYEQYF.

This clonotype was counted ten times or more. The chain couples TRBV27 to TRBJ2-1; no definite D call. The ends were cut back, 1 base at V and 2 bases at J, with 9 bases in the middle. CDR3 length: 15 amino acids. Looked up from germline, CDR1 is MNHEY and CDR2 is SMNVEV (reference sequence). The CDR3 coding sequence is TGTGCCAGCAGTTTATACGGGCCTACCTACAATGAGCAGTTCTTC. Translating it yields CASSLYGPTYNEQFF.

Only a few counts were recorded for this clonotype. V is TRBV6-2 or TRBV6-3 and J is TRBJ2-2; no definite D call. Germline V gene data show CDR1 as MNHEY and CDR2 as SVGEGT. Trimming took 4 bases from V and 6 from J, leaving 15 bases between them. The CDR3 has 15 amino acids. In DNA form, the CDR3 reads TGTGCCAGCAGTTTACCCCCCCATGGGGCCGGGGAGCTGTTTTTT. Its translation: CASSLPPHGAGELFF.

The V and J genes are TRBV30 and TRBJ2-1; the D call may be TRBD1 or TRBD2 (5 bases each). V shed 0 bases and J shed 12 bases, with 18 bases lying between them. CDR1 is GTSNPN and CDR2 is SVGIG in the germline V gene (reference sequence). The CDR3 covers 14 residues. The CDR3 reads CAWSVAANPRGQFF. The CDR3 bases are TGTGCCTGGAGTGTAGCGGCCAACCCTAGGGGGCAGTTCTTC. The variable domain in full, completed from reference TRBV30 and TRBJ2-1, reads SQTIHQWPATLVQPVGSPLSLECTVEGTSNPNLYWYRQAAGRGLQLLFYSVGIGQISSEVPQNLSASRPQDRQFILSSKKLLLSDSGFYLCAWSVAANPRGQFFGPGTRLTVL.

This chain uses TRBV6-1 with TRBJ1-1; weak D call: TRBD1 (5 bases). CDR1 and CDR2 from the germline V gene are MNHNS and SASEGT. Trimming cost V 5 bases and J 4 bases, with 14 bases left between them. The CDR3 loop spans 14 amino acids. CDR3 bases: TGTGCCAGCAGTCCCACTCCGGGGGGCACTGAAGCTTTCTTT. Amino acid sequence: CASSPTPGGTEAFF.